This T cell receptor beta chain originates from a study of technical replicates of blood from several donors. Clones were sequenced by immunoSEQ multiplex PCR, and TCRdb holds only the in-frame ones, with some missing. The sample carries some 87,000 clones, over 90% recorded once. Deletions cut 3 bases from V and 3 bases from J, with 6 bases between. There are 12 residues in the CDR3. Germline CDR1 SNHLY, CDR2 FYNNEI. J is TRBJ2-7 and V is TRBV2; D remains unclear. The source of this sequence is a human donor in good health. The sample was T cells isolated from PBMCs. CDR3 bases: TGTGCCAGCAGTGAGGCTGTCTACGAGCAGTACTTC. This codes for CASSEAVYEQYF.